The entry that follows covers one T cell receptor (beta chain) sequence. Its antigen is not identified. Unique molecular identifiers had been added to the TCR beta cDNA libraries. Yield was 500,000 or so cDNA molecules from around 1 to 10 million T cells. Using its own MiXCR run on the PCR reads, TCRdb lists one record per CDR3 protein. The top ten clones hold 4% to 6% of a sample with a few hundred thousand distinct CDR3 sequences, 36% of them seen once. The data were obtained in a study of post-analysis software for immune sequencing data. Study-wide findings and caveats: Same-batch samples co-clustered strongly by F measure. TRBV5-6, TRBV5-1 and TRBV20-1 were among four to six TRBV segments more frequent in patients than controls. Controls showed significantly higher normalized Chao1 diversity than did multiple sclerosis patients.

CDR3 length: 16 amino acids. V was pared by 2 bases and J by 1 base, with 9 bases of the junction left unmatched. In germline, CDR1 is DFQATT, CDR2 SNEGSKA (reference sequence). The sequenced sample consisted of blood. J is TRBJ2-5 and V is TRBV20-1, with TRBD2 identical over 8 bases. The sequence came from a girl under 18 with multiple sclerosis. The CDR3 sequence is CSARKRSGGTQETQYF. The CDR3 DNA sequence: TGCAGTGCTAGAAAGAGGTCGGGGGGGACCCAAGAGACCCAGTACTTC.